The 17 T cell receptor beta chains listed next were all sequenced from one sample in a study of cytomegalovirus exposure and HLA in healthy donors. PCR involved 60 Vbeta and 13 Jbeta primers. Profiling relied on immunoSEQ multiplex PCR, and the TCRdb table lists in-frame clones only, not all of them. The data show fewer than 250,000 clones, with roughly 80% seen just once and 2.5% to 3.5% held by the top ten. Sequencing was done on a sample of PBMCs. Receptors were obtained from a young man in good health and CMV-seronegative.

The chain combines TRBV7-8 with TRBJ1-4, with 7 positions matching TRBD1. The CDR3 extends over 15 amino acids. The germline gives CDR1 SGHVS, CDR2 FQNEAQ. V dropped 4 bases and J dropped 1; count of bases not matched to a gene: 3. The chain's CDR3 is CASSSNRGTNEKLFF. CDR3 nucleotides: TGTGCCAGCAGCTCGAACAGGGGAACTAATGAAAAACTGTTTTTT.

The chain links TRBV7-3 to TRBJ2-7, with D possibly being TRBD2 (6 bases). CDR1 is SGHTA and CDR2 is FQGTGA in the germline V gene. The germline V and J ends were trimmed by 2 bases and 3 bases, with 14 bases remaining between them. The CDR3 spans 15 residues. The CDR3 bases are TGTGCCAGCAGCTTATCGGAGACTAGGAACTACGAGCAGTACTTC. It is translated as CASSLSETRNYEQYF.

The count of this clone is one. The chain combines TRBV5-1 with TRBJ1-4; D is possibly TRBD1 (5 bases). This CDR3 spans 15 amino acids. Trimming left V 4 bases short and J 8 bases short, with 18 bases between. From germline, CDR1 is SGHRS and CDR2 YFSETQ. The CDR3 is CASSRRGEIGEKLFF. The CDR3 DNA follows: TGCGCCAGCAGCAGACGGGGGGAAATAGGAGAAAAACTGTTTTTT.

Only a few counts were recorded for this clone. The genes are TRBV14 and TRBJ1-3; D is undetermined. With 1 base removed from V and 4 bases from J, the gap between germline ends came to 5 bases. The length of the CDR3 is 13 residues. Germline lookup yields CDR1 SGHDN and CDR2 FVKESK. The CDR3 region has the DNA TGTGCCAGCAGCCAAGTATCCGGAAACACCATATATTTT. This gives the protein CASSQVSGNTIYF. The whole variable domain, filled in from reference TRBV14 and TRBJ1-3, reads EAGVTQFPSHSVIEKGQTVTLRCDPISGHDNLYWYRRVMGKEIKFLLHFVKESKQDESGMPNNRFLAERTGGTYSTLKVQPAELEDSGVYFCASSQVSGNTIYFGEGSWLTVV.

This clone occurred once. The rearrangement uses TRBV6-6 and TRBJ2-7; 7 nucleotides align to TRBD2. The CDR3 runs to 13 residues. The germline V gene encodes CDR1 MNHNY and CDR2 SVGAGI (reference sequence). The V and J ends lost 7 bases and 2 bases, in that order; junction bases with no gene match: 5. The CDR3 nucleotides read TGTGCCAGCACCCGAGGACTAGCCTACGAGCAGTACTTC. Translation gives CASTRGLAYEQYF.

The chain is built from TRBV6-5 and TRBJ2-5, with a weak D call TRBD2 (6 bases). V gave up 11 bases and J gave up 5 bases, with 15 bases separating them. This CDR3 contains 12 residues. Germline CDR1 MNHEY, CDR2 SVGAGI. Here the CDR3 reads CAFSQRGETQYF. The CDR3 DNA sequence: TGTGCCTTCTCACAACGGGGGGAGACCCAGTACTTC.

The chain links TRBV5-1 to TRBJ2-3; 8 nucleotides match TRBD2. Trimming took 2 bases from V and 1 from J; bases not matched to a gene: 3. Germline lookup yields CDR1 SGHRS and CDR2 YFSETQ. The CDR3 loop spans 15 amino acids. CDR3 DNA sequence: TGCGCCAGCAGCTTCTCAGCGGGGGGCACAGATACGCAGTATTTT. It yields the protein CASSFSAGGTDTQYF.

The rearrangement joins TRBV7-8 to TRBJ2-1; the match to TRBD1 covers 8 bases. From germline, CDR1 is SGHVS and CDR2 FQNEAQ. V gave up 2 bases and J gave up 6 bases; unmatched junction bases: 3. The CDR3 consists of 14 residues. In DNA, the CDR3 is TGTGCCAGCAGCTTAACACAGGGGGGCAATGAGCAGTTCTTC. Translation: CASSLTQGGNEQFF.

The rearrangement uses TRBV6-5 and TRBJ1-2, with a tentative D call TRBD1 (6 bases). The CDR3 runs to 14 residues. Trimming stripped 5 bases from V and 5 bases from J, with 15 bases between. Germline values: CDR1 MNHEY, CDR2 SVGAGI. The chain's CDR3 is CASSGSYRAYGYTF. CDR3 nucleotides: TGTGCCAGCAGTGGATCCTACAGGGCTTATGGCTACACCTTC.

The rearrangement links TRBV9 to TRBJ2-2, with D maybe TRBD1 (5 bases). The germline V gene encodes CDR1 SGDLS and CDR2 YYNGEE. With 1 base removed from V and 3 bases from J, the gap between germline ends came to 10 bases. The CDR3 is made up of 15 amino acids. In DNA form, the CDR3 reads TGTGCCAGCAGCGTATTGCCAGGGTACACCGGGGAGCTGTTTTTT. Translating it yields CASSVLPGYTGELFF.

The chain couples TRBV28 to TRBJ1-5; possible D gene TRBD1, 5 bases. CDR3 length: 15 amino acids. Deletions cut 7 bases from V and 4 bases from J, with 17 bases between. CDR1 and CDR2 (germline): MDHEN, SYDVKM. The CDR3 DNA reads as TGTGCCAGCAATCTGGGAGGGGCCTTTAATCAGCCCCAGCATTTT. It yields the protein CASNLGGAFNQPQHF.

This clone was seen more than once but under ten times. This chain links TRBV6-1 with TRBJ1-2, with 7 bases aligning to TRBD1. J lost 8 bases, V lost 9 bases, and 9 bases had no gene match. The germline gives CDR1 MNHNS, CDR2 SASEGT. CDR3 length: 12 amino acids. CDR3 DNA sequence: TGTGCCAGTCCCGACAGGGCAGGAGGCTACACCTTC. Its translation is CASPDRAGGYTF.

The chain couples TRBV6-1 to TRBJ2-7; 9 nucleotides line up with TRBD1. V was clipped by 8 bases and J by 3 bases; unmatched bases: 8. The germline V gene has CDR1 MNHNS and CDR2 SASEGT. The CDR3 has 14 amino acids. The chain's CDR3 is CASSKLDRGYEQYF. CDR3 in DNA: TGTGCCAGCTCCAAGTTGGACAGGGGCTACGAGCAGTACTTC.

Turning to this clone: A read error may account for a junction end that differs from germline. The chain employs TRBV14 and TRBJ2-6, with a possible D match to TRBD1 (5 bases). The germline CDR1 and CDR2 sequences are SGHDN and FVKESK. This CDR3 is 16 amino acids long. CDR3 sequence reads: CASSHDRHPGASVLTF. CDR3 coding DNA: TGTGCCAGCAGCCATGATAGACATCCTGGGGCCAGCGTCCTGACTTTC. Using reference TRBV14 and TRBJ2-6 for the parts outside the CDR3, the full variable domain is EAGVTQFPSHSVIEKGQTVTLRCDPISGHDNLYWYRRVMGKEIKFLLHFVKESKQDESGMPNNRFLAERTGGTYSTLKVQPAELEDSGVYFCASSHDRHPGASVLTFGAGSRLTVL.

V is TRBV27 and J is TRBJ2-3; perhaps TRBD2 as D (7 bases). The CDR3 contains 14 residues. V was trimmed by 3 bases and J by 6 bases, leaving 13 bases between them. Germline assignment: CDR1 MNHEY and CDR2 SMNVEV (reference sequence). Here the CDR3 reads CASSLFKGGDTQYF. The CDR3 nucleotides read TGTGCCAGCAGTTTGTTTAAGGGGGGGGATACGCAGTATTTT.

The J gene is TRBJ1-6, the V gene TRBV7-9; D unclear. Trimming took off 2 bases at V and 0 bases at J, with 5 bases between the two ends. CDR1 and CDR2 (germline): SEHNR, FQNEAQ (reference sequence). This CDR3 is built from 15 residues. CDR3 sequence: CASSLYVSYNSPLHF. The CDR3 DNA reads TGTGCCAGCAGCTTATATGTCTCCTATAATTCACCCCTCCACTTT.

J is TRBJ1-6 and V is TRBV18, with D unclear. This CDR3 spans 16 amino acids. Per germline, CDR1 KGHSH and CDR2 LQKENI. V was shortened by 1 base and J by 3 bases, with 10 bases between the two germline ends. The CDR3 loop reads CASSPREGVYNSPLHF. CDR3 coding DNA: TGTGCCAGCTCACCACGGGAGGGAGTCTATAATTCACCCCTCCACTTT.